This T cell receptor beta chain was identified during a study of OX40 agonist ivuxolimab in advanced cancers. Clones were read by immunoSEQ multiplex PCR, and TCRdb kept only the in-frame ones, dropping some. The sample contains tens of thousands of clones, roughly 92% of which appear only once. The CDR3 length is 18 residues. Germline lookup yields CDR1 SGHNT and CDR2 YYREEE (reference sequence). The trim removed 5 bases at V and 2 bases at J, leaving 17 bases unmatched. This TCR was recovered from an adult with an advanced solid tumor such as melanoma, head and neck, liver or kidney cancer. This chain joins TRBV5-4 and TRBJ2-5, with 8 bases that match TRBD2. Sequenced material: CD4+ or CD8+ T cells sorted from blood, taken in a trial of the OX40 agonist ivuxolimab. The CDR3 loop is CASSLSGRLVRGQETQYF. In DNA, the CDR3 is TGTGCCAGCAGTCTAAGCGGGAGACTTGTTCGTGGGCAAGAGACCCAGTACTTC.